Below are 17 T cell receptor beta chains sequenced from a single sample in a study of T-cell memory formation after mild COVID-19. TCRdb redid the calling of the 5' RACE reads with MiXCR, one entry per CDR3 protein. Altogether some 210,000 distinct CDR3 sequences are present, about 11% being singletons, with the ten largest covering roughly 3%. Sequencing was performed on PBMCs or a T cell subset sorted from them (not recorded which). These receptors were collected from a man younger than 30 who had mild COVID-19 (a few samples of this study predate the infection). Cell type and time point are not known.

This clonotype turned up a few times. V usage is TRBV10-3 and J usage is TRBJ1-4; TRBD1 is a possible D gene (5 bases). The CDR3 runs 14 residues. From germline, CDR1 is ENHRY and CDR2 SYGVKD. V dropped 3 bases and J dropped 0 bases, with 5 bases sitting between them. In DNA, the CDR3 is TGTGCCATCAGTGACAGGGCAACTAATGAAAAACTGTTTTTT. This gives the protein CAISDRATNEKLFF.

The chain has TRBV6-2 or TRBV6-3 and TRBJ2-3, with D perhaps TRBD2 (5 bases). The germline V gene encodes CDR1 MNHEY and CDR2 SVGEGT. V was cut by 0 bases and J by 2 bases, with 12 bases left in between. The CDR3 is 16 residues long. The CDR3 sequence is CASSYSSRGFTDTQYF. CDR3 bases: TGTGCCAGCAGTTACTCGAGTCGGGGTTTCACAGATACGCAGTATTTT.

J is TRBJ1-2 and V is TRBV5-1; no clear D gene. The germline gives CDR1 SGHRS, CDR2 YFSETQ. Trimming cost V 0 bases and J 7 bases, with 16 bases left between them. CDR3 length: 15 residues. CDR3 region: CASSLEVGADSGYTF. The CDR3 DNA reads as TGCGCCAGCAGCTTGGAGGTGGGAGCGGATAGTGGCTACACCTTC.

The rearrangement links TRBV5-1 to TRBJ2-7, with 8 bases fitting TRBD2. CDR3 length equals 13 residues. Germline CDR1 SGHRS, CDR2 YFSETQ. V trimming: 8 bases; J trimming: 2 bases; junction bases outside the gene matches: 6. The CDR3 protein is CASRRGDAYEQYF. CDR3 in DNA: TGCGCCAGTCGGCGGGGGGATGCCTACGAGCAGTACTTC.

The chain recombines TRBV7-3 with TRBJ2-5; the D is unclear. The V and J ends lost 8 bases and 2 bases respectively, with 12 bases between them. The CDR3 has 13 amino acids. Germline assignment: CDR1 SGHTA and CDR2 FQGTGA. CDR3 nucleotide sequence: TGTGCCAGCTGCAGGACGGCGCAAGAGACCCAGTACTTC. It yields the protein CASCRTAQETQYF.

In its sample, this clonotype was seen a few times. J is TRBJ2-5 and V is TRBV20-1; 9 nucleotides agree with TRBD2. The CDR3 is 15 amino acids. Looked up from germline, CDR1 is DFQATT and CDR2 is SNEGSKA (reference sequence). V trimming: 3 bases; J trimming: 2 bases; junction bases outside the gene matches: 7. CDR3 protein: CSASPSSGEQETQYF. CDR3 coding DNA: TGCAGTGCTAGTCCTTCTAGCGGGGAACAAGAGACCCAGTACTTC.

This clonotype was counted ten times or more. CDR3 loop: CASSFDRGTGELFF. The CDR3 bases are TGTGCCAGCAGTTTCGACAGGGGGACCGGGGAGCTGTTTTTT. This chain connects TRBV12-3 or TRBV12-4 to TRBJ2-2, with 9 bases lining up with TRBD1. The CDR3 runs to 14 residues. Trimming at V came to 3 bases and at J to 5 bases, leaving 1 base not matched to a gene.

The table lists this clonotype with many counts. The rearrangement links TRBV5-1 to TRBJ2-1, with TRBD2 matching 10 bases. CDR1 is SGHRS, CDR2 YFSETQ, per germline. The CDR3 is 14 amino acids. The ends lost 0 bases at V and 10 bases at J; junction bases unmatched: 4. DNA for the CDR3: TGCGCCAGCAGCTTGGCAACTAGCGGGGAAGAGCAGTTCTTC. Its translation is CASSLATSGEEQFF. Full variable domain (remainder filled in from reference TRBV5-1 and TRBJ2-1): KAGVTQTPRYLIKTRGQQVTLSCSPISGHRSVSWYQQTPGQGLQFLFEYFSETQRNKGNFPGRFSGRQFSNSRSEMNVSTLELGDSALYLCASSLATSGEEQFFGPGTRLTVL.

The sample holds a few counts of this clonotype. The gene calls are TRBV6-5 and TRBJ2-2; 10 bases are shared with TRBD2. J gave up 4 bases and V 8 bases, and 7 bases lay outside the gene matches. The CDR3 totals 15 residues. Germline V lookup: CDR1 MNHEY, CDR2 SVGAGI. CDR3 sequence (DNA): TGTGCCAGCCAGCGGGGGGGGGCTGGCACCGGGGAGCTGTTTTTT. Translation: CASQRGGAGTGELFF.

This clonotype was detected a few times. The chain joins TRBV11-2 to TRBJ2-5, with a tentative D call TRBD2 (6 bases). Germline assignment: CDR1 SGHAT and CDR2 FQNNGV. The CDR3 sequence is 14 residues long. V lost 4 bases and J lost 5, with 14 bases in between. CDR3 sequence (DNA): TGTGCCAGCAGCTCGAGACAAGGGAGGGAGACCCAGTACTTC. It encodes CASSSRQGRETQYF.

This chain uses TRBV7-9 with TRBJ1-2; 7 bases agree with TRBD1. This CDR3 spans 14 amino acids. V gave up 3 bases and J gave up 7 bases; unmatched junction bases: 8. CDR1 and CDR2 from the germline V gene are SEHNR and FQNEAQ (reference sequence). As DNA, the CDR3 is TGTGCCAGCAGCTTTCAGGGGGATCGTTCTGGCTACACCTTC. This gives the protein CASSFQGDRSGYTF.

This clonotype has just a few counts. CDR3 sequence: CASSPKIWAGVNEQFF. The CDR3 nucleotides read TGTGCCAGCAGCCCAAAAATTTGGGCGGGGGTAAATGAGCAGTTCTTC. This chain connects TRBV11-1 to TRBJ2-1; 7 bases map to TRBD2. CDR1 is SGHAT and CDR2 is FQDESV in the germline V gene (reference sequence). V lost 5 bases to trimming and J lost 7 bases; unmatched junction nucleotides: 14. The CDR3 totals 16 residues.

The chain couples TRBV20-1 to TRBJ1-5, with TRBD1 identical over 7 bases. V dropped 1 base and J dropped 4; count of bases not matched to a gene: 10. CDR1 DFQATT and CDR2 SNEGSKA come from the germline V gene (reference sequence). The CDR3 is 16 residues long. The CDR3 is CSARGGGMSSNQPQHF. The CDR3 DNA follows: TGCAGTGCTAGAGGAGGGGGCATGAGCAGTAATCAGCCCCAGCATTTT.

This clonotype has a handful of counts. V usage is TRBV7-9 and J usage is TRBJ1-1, with D hard to call. The CDR3 loop spans 13 amino acids. Trimming pared 5 bases from V and 4 bases from J, leaving 11 bases between. Per the germline V gene, CDR1 is SEHNR and CDR2 is FQNEAQ (reference sequence). The chain's CDR3 is CASSQTQGTEAFF. The CDR3 DNA follows: TGTGCCAGCAGCCAAACTCAAGGCACTGAAGCTTTCTTT.

This clonotype came up a few times. The chain joins TRBV7-2 to TRBJ2-7; 10 bases fit TRBD2. This CDR3 contains 16 residues. The trim removed 3 bases at V and 0 bases at J, leaving 5 bases unmatched. Per the germline V gene, CDR1 is SGHTA and CDR2 is FQGNSA. The CDR3: CASSLGSGGFSYEQYF. CDR3 DNA sequence: TGTGCCAGCAGCTTGGGTAGCGGGGGGTTCTCCTACGAGCAGTACTTC.

This clonotype was seen a handful of times. V and J are TRBV11-2 and TRBJ1-1, with D tentatively TRBD1 (5 bases). Trimming removed 6 bases from V and 1 base from J, with 12 bases in between. CDR1 is SGHAT and CDR2 is FQNNGV in the germline V gene. The CDR3 has 14 amino acids. The CDR3: CASRVRGWNTEAFF. DNA for the CDR3: TGTGCCAGCAGAGTAAGGGGCTGGAACACTGAAGCTTTCTTT.

This clonotype was detected ten times or more. This chain connects TRBV7-2 to TRBJ2-7; D remains ambiguous. CDR3 size: 15 residues. V was shortened by 5 bases and J by 0 bases, with 14 bases between the two germline ends. The germline CDR1 and CDR2 sequences are SGHTA and FQGNSA. CDR3 nucleotide sequence: TGTGCCAGCAGCCCGCGCCACGGTAGCTCCTACGAGCAGTACTTC. It encodes CASSPRHGSSYEQYF.